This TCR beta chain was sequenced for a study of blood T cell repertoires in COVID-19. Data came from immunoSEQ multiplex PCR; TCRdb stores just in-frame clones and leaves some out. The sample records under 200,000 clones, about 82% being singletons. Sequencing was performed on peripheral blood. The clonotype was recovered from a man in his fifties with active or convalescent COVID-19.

CDR3 residues: CASSYQRGLRTEAFF. In DNA form, the CDR3 reads TGTGCCAGCAGTTATCAAAGGGGGTTGCGGACTGAAGCTTTCTTT. V is TRBV28 and J is TRBJ1-1, with TRBD1 as a possible D gene (6 bases). V lost 4 bases, J lost 5 bases, and 17 bases lay in between. The CDR3 sequence is 15 residues long. Germline V CDR1 and CDR2: MDHEN, SYDVKM. The full variable domain, in which reference TRBV28 and TRBJ1-1 provide the parts outside the CDR3, is DVKVTQSSRYLVKRTGEKVFLECVQDMDHENMFWYRQDPGLGLRLIYFSYDVKMKEKGDIPEGYSVSREKKERFSLILESASTNQTSMYLCASSYQRGLRTEAFFGQGTRLTVV.